Listed below are T cell receptor beta chains from one sample, sequenced in a study of OX40 agonist ivuxolimab in advanced cancers. Assay: immunoSEQ multiplex PCR; the TCRdb copy retains only in-frame clones and omits some. This sample carries about 58,000 clones, about four fifths of them seen once, and the ten largest clones take more than 1.1%. The material sequenced was CD4+ or CD8+ T cells sorted from blood, taken in a trial of the OX40 agonist ivuxolimab. The receptors derive from an adult with an advanced solid tumor such as melanoma, head and neck, liver or kidney cancer. Both conserved end residues are part of each CDR3.

V,CDR3
TRBV30,CAWRTGVNYNEQFF
TRBV15,CATSTRRTGRSREAFF
TRBV18,CAPTGGGNETEAFF
TRBV5-1,CASRQLADSYNEQFF
TRBV2,CASSEVLGSLRLTQYF
TRBV25-1,CASSPGQHSPNYGYTF
TRBV5-1,CASSLDQRPTGEQYF
TRBV4-3,CASSQGGGYGYTF
TRBV2,CASSELRQDYGELFF
TRBV6-5,CASSYRGNTYEQYF
TRBV7-8,CASSLRSTGGSGYTF
TRBV20-1,CSAPYGYTF
TRBV11-2,CASSGGPNTEAFF
TRBV11-3,CASSPTSESYEQYF
TRBV6-1,CASSERGKGTEAFF
TRBV11-2,CASSLDPGNTEAFF
TRBV7-2,CASSPQPGDAPGNTIYF
TRBV11-2,CASSLDRGGLRTGELFF
TRBV30,CACQGPGEAFF
TRBV9,CASSVDGTTSQGPLHF
TRBV5-1,CASSFGDLTYNEQFF
TRBV9,CASSVEIDRGREGQYF
TRBV4-1,CASSLQGAVKNTEAFF
TRBV19,CASSIAENQPQHF
TRBV30,CAWRGGAEGTEAFF
TRBV5-1,CASSRDGTNYGYTF
TRBV30,CAWSVYTEAFF
TRBV19,CASSPNSGREQFF
TRBV9,CASSVGTSGNEQFF
TRBV19,CAVRPGLTDTQYF
TRBV18,CASSPGTGRYTEAFF
TRBV5-1,CASRQEGDGYTF
TRBV6-5,CASSSPDRGLNTEAFF
TRBV7-7,CASSSTRGDTGELFF
TRBV11-2,CASSSTPGERATGELFF
TRBV7-9,CASSYTEAGYGYTF
TRBV5-6,CASRLGQPGEKLFF
TRBV11-1,CASSLTNRAGNTIYF
TRBV7-7,CASSSRLIPTPGANVLTF
TRBV6-1,CASIWRPGETQYF
TRBV11-2,CASSLYGNTIYF
TRBV18,CASSGDGNTEAFF
TRBV7-9,CASAGQGVAYEQYF
TRBV11-3,CASSLGGERSDTQYF
TRBV7-9,CASSSRQVSQGYTF
TRBV7-7,CASSLDRNTEAFF
TRBV7-9,CASGLRGGLGEQYF
TRBV29-1,CSVVGQGTSEQYF
TRBV10-3,CAISENPNTEAFF
TRBV27,CASSLSWGDTEAFF
TRBV5-1,CASSPAGREVDTQYF
TRBV5-1,CASSYSGTPEKLFF
TRBV5-1,CASSPGGGRIGATEAFF
TRBV9,CASSVAQISTSGRTDTQYF
TRBV19,CASGDRGLGEQFF
TRBV2,CASRPSPQETQYF
TRBV7-2,CASSWGGRGETQYF
TRBV6-6,CASSYARGTEAFF
TRBV2,CASGGGEWSTGELFF
TRBV4-2,CASSQDFGFPSNEQYF